This T cell receptor beta chain was identified in a study of T cells in Graves' hyperthyroidism and ophthalmopathy. Findings and limits, study-wide: Classification by a 13 V-J model distinguished ophthalmopathy from stable hyperthyroidism.

Trimming stripped 5 bases from V and 6 bases from J, with 8 bases between. The length of the CDR3 is 11 residues. Germline CDR1 reads SGHTA; CDR2 reads FQGNSA. Only a few counts were recorded for this clonotype. The antigen remains unidentified. From RNA transcripts, TCR beta CDR3 regions were amplified. The TCR CDR3 was amplified in a first-round RT-PCR using the HTBI primer set. TCRdb used MiXCR to reprocess the multiplex PCR reads, holding one entry per CDR3 protein. This table holds a few hundred thousand distinct CDR3 sequences, roughly 22% found once. The TCR was taken from a man aged 25 to 45 with Graves' ophthalmopathy. The chain carries TRBV7-2 and TRBJ2-7, with a possible D match to TRBD1 (6 bases). The material sequenced was blood. CDR3 amino acids: CASSMDSEQYF. The CDR3 DNA is TGTGCCAGCAGCATGGACAGCGAGCAGTACTTC.